This T cell receptor beta chain emerged from a study of identifying expanded T cells in peripheral blood. CDR3 length: 14 amino acids. The germline V gene has CDR1 SQVTM and CDR2 ANQGSEA. Trimming cost V 2 bases and J 0 bases, with 10 bases left between them. Assay: immunoSEQ multiplex PCR; the TCRdb copy retains only in-frame clones and omits some. The sample lists tens of thousands of clones; 70% to 90% were seen once. No infections or other immune events were documented during collection. Study results and limitations: About 1.2 clones differed between technical replicates, versus roughly 16 and 20 over time.

About this clone: The antigen is not known.

The chain joins TRBV29-1 to TRBJ2-5, with D tentatively TRBD1 (6 bases). This clonotype was sampled from a person between 18 and 75 years old in good health. The sequenced material came from blood. CDR3 DNA sequence: TGCAGCGTTGAAAGACAGGCCTACCAAGAGACCCAGTACTTC. This encodes CSVERQAYQETQYF.